The clone carrying this TCR beta chain has more than one count but fewer than ten. This CDR3 contains 15 residues. Between the trimmed V and J ends, which lost 8 bases and 2 bases, there was a span of 18 bases. The germline gives CDR1 KGHSH, CDR2 LQKENI. In the original processing: Reference gene primer amplification gave nucleated cell count estimates. The repertoire was sequenced with immunoSEQ multiplex PCR; TCRdb's copy has only in-frame clones and lacks some. That table furnishes V, J and clone size, whereas the DNA furnished D and trimming. The data contain 200,000 to 250,000 clones, just under 90% of them singletons. This entry belongs to a study of blood T cell repertoires in COVID-19. Study information: The cDNA or gDNA used as material had been derived from T cells, B-cell-depleted T cells, or PBMCs.

The sequenced sample consisted of peripheral blood. The receptor was derived from a man younger than 40 with COVID-19, enrolled during active disease. The rearrangement links TRBV18 to TRBJ2-5, with D possibly being TRBD2 (7 bases). CDR3 protein: CASNGIGGPQETQYF. In DNA form, the CDR3 reads TGTGCCAGCAATGGAATCGGGGGGCCACAAGAGACCCAGTACTTC. Combining the CDR3 with reference TRBV18 and TRBJ2-5 gives the whole variable domain NAGVMQNPRHLVRRRGQEARLRCSPMKGHSHVYWYRQLPEEGLKFMVYLQKENIIDESGMPKERFSAEFPKEGPSILRIQQVVRGDSAAYFCASNGIGGPQETQYFGPGTRLLVL.